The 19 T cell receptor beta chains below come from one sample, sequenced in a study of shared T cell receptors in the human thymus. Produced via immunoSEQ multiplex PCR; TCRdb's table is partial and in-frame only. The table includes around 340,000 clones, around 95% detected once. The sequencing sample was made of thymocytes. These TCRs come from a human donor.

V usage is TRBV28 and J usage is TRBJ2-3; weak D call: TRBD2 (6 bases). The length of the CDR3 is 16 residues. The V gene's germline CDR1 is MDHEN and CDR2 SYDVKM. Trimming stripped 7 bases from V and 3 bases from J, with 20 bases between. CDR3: CASMGGPTWVTDTQYF. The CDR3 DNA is TGTGCCAGCATGGGGGGACCGACGTGGGTGACAGATACGCAGTATTTT.

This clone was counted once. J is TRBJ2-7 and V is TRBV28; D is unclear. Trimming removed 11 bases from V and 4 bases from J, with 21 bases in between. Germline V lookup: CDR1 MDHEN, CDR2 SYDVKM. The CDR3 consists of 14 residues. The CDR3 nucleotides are TGTGCCCGTCAGTTTCCCCCGCCCCAATACGAGCAGTACTTC. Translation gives CARQFPPPQYEQYF.

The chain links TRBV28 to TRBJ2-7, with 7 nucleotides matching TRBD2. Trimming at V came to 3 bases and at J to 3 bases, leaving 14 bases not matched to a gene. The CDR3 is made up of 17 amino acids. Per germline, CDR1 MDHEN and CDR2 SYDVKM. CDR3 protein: CASSFDPTSAFLYEQYF. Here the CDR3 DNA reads TGTGCCAGCAGTTTCGACCCAACTAGCGCCTTCCTCTACGAGCAGTACTTC.

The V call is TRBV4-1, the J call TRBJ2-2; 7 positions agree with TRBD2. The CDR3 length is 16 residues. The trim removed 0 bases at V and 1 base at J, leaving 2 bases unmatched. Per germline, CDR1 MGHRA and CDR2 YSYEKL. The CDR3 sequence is CASSQDREGNTGELFF. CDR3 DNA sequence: TGCGCCAGCAGCCAAGACAGGGAGGGGAACACCGGGGAGCTGTTTTTT.

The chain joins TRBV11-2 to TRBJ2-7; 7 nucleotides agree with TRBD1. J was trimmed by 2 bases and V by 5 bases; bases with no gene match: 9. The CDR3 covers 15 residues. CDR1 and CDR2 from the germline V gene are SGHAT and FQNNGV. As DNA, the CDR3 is TGTGCCAGCAGCGACAGAGGGCAGGGGGCCTACGAGCAGTACTTC. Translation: CASSDRGQGAYEQYF.

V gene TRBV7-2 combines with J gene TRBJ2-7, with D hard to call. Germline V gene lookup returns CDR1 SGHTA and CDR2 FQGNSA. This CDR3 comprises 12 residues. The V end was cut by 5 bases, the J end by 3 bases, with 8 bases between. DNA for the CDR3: TGTGCCAGCAGCCCCCGACGCTACGAGCAGTACTTC. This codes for CASSPRRYEQYF.

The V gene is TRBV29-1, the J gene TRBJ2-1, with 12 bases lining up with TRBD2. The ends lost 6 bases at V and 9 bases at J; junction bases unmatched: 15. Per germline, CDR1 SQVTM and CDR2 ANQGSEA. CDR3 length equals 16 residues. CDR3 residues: CSVIPRGLAGGPEQFF. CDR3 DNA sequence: TGCAGCGTCATACCTAGGGGCCTAGCGGGAGGGCCTGAGCAGTTCTTC.

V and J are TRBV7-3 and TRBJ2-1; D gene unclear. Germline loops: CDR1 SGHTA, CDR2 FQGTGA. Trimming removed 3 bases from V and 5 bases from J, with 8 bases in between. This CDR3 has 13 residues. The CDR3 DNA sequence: TGTGCCAGCAGCTTTACGATTAACAATGAGCAGTTCTTC. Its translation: CASSFTINNEQFF.

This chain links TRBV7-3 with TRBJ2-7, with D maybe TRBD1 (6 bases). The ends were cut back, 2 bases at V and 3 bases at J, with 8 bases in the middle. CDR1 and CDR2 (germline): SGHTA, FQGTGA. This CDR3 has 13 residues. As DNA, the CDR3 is TGTGCCAGCAGCTTAGACAGGTTCTACGAGCAGTACTTC. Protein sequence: CASSLDRFYEQYF.

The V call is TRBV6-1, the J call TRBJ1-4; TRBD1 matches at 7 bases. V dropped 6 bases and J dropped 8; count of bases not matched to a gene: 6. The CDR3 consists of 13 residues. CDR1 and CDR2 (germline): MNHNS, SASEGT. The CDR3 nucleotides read TGTGCCAGCAGGGCAGGGGGAGGAGAAAAACTGTTTTTT. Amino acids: CASRAGGGEKLFF.

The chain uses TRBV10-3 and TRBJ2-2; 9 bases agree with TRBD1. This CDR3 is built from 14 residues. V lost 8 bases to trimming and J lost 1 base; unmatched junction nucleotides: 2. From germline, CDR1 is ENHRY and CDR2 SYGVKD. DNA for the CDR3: TGTGCCATCGAGACAGGGGGGAACACCGGGGAGCTGTTTTTT. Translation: CAIETGGNTGELFF.

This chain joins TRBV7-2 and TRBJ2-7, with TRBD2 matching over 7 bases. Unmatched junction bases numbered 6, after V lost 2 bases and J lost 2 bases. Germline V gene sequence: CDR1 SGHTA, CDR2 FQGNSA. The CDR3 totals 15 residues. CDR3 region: CASSLSTLAAYEQYF. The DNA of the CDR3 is TGTGCCAGCAGCTTATCAACTCTAGCGGCCTACGAGCAGTACTTC.

CDR3 DNA: TGTGCCAGCAGCTTAGTACGGGGACCCTATCAGCCCCAGCATTTT. Translating it yields CASSLVRGPYQPQHF. V is TRBV11-2 and J is TRBJ1-5; maybe TRBD1 (5 bases). V was shortened by 1 base and J by 5 bases, with 12 bases between the two germline ends. From germline, CDR1 is SGHAT and CDR2 FQNNGV. The CDR3 runs 15 residues.

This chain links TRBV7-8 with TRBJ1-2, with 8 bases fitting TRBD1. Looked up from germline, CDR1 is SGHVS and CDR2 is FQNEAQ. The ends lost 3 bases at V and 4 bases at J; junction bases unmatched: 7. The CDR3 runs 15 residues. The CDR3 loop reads CASSLSDREAYGYTF. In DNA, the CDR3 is TGTGCCAGCAGCTTGTCGGACAGGGAGGCCTATGGCTACACCTTC.

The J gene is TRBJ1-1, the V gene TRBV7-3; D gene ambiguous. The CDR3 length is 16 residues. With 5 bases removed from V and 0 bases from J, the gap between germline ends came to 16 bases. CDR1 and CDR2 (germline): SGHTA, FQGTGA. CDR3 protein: CASSPALGKMNTEAFF. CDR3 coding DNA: TGTGCCAGCAGCCCTGCCTTGGGGAAGATGAACACTGAAGCTTTCTTT.

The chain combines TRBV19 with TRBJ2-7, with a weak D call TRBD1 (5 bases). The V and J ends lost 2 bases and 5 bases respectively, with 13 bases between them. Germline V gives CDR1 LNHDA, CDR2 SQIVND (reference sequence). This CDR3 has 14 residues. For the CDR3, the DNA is TGTGCCAGTAGTATATGGCAGGGTCGCCACGAGCAGTACTTC. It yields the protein CASSIWQGRHEQYF.

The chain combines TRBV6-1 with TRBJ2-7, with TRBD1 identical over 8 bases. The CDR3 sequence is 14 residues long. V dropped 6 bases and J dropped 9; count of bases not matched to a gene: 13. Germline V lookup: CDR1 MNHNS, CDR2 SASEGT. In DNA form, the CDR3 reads TGTGCCAGCAGAACGTGGACAGGGCCCCAGGGGCAGTACTTC. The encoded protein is CASRTWTGPQGQYF.

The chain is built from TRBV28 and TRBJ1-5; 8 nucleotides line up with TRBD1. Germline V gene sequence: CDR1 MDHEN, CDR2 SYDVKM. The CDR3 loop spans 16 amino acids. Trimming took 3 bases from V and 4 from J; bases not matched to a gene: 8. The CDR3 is CASSFNRGVLNQPQHF. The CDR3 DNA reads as TGTGCCAGCAGTTTCAACAGGGGGGTCTTAAATCAGCCCCAGCATTTT.

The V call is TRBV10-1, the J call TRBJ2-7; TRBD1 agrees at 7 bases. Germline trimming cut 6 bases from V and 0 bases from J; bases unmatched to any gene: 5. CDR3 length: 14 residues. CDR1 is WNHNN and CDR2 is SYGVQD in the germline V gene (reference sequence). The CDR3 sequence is CASRGQWSSYEQYF. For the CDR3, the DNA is TGCGCCAGCAGGGGACAGTGGAGCTCCTACGAGCAGTACTTC.